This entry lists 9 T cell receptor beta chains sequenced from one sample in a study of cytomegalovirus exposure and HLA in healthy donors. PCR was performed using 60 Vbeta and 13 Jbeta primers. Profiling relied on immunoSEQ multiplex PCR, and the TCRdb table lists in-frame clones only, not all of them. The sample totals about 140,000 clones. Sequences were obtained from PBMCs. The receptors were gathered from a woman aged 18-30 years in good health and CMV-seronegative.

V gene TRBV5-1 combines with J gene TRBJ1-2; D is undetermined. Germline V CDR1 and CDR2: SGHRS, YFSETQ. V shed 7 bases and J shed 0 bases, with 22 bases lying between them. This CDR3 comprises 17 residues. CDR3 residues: CASQAGIAGSANYGYTF. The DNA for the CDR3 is TGCGCCAGCCAAGCCGGAATCGCAGGATCCGCTAACTATGGCTACACCTTC.

CDR3: CASSDRRGPTDTQYF. The CDR3 DNA follows: TGTGCCAGTAGCGATCGACGGGGTCCCACAGATACGCAGTATTTT. This chain links TRBV19 with TRBJ2-3; weak D call: TRBD2 (5 bases). Germline CDR1 reads LNHDA; CDR2 reads SQIVND (reference sequence). V was cut by 6 bases and J by 2 bases, with 15 bases left in between. The CDR3 totals 15 residues.

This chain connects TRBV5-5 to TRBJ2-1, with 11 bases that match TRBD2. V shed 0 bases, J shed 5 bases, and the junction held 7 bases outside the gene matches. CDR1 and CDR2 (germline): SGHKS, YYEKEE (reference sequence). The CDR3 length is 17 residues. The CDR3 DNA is TGTGCCAGCAGCTTGGAAAAGACTAGCGGGACCAACAATGAGCAGTTCTTC. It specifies CASSLEKTSGTNNEQFF.

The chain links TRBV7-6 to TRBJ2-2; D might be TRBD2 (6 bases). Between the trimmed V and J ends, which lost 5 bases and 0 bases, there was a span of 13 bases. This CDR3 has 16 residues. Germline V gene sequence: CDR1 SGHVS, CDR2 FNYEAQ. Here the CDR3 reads CASSNFGGSNTGELFF. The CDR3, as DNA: TGTGCCAGCAGCAACTTCGGGGGTTCGAACACCGGGGAGCTGTTTTTT.

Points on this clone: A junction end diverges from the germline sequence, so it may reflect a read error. The CDR3 spells CASSQTDTGEPFF. In DNA form, the CDR3 reads TGCGCCAGCAGCCAAACGGATACCGGGGAGCCGTTTTTT. The V and J genes are TRBV4-1 and TRBJ2-2; possibly TRBD2 for D (5 bases). Germline CDR1 reads MGHRA; CDR2 reads YSYEKL. The CDR3 totals 13 residues.

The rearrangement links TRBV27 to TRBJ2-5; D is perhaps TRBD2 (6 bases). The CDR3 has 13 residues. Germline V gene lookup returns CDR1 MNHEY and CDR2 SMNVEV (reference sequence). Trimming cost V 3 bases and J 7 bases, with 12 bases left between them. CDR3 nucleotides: TGTGCCAGCAGTTTGGGACTGTGGGGGACCCAGTACTTC. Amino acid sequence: CASSLGLWGTQYF.

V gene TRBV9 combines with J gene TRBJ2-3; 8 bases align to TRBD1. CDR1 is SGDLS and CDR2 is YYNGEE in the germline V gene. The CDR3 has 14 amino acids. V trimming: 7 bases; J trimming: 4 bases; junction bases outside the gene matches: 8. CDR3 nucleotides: TGTGCCAGCGAACAGGGGGATAGTGCAGATACGCAGTATTTT. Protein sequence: CASEQGDSADTQYF.

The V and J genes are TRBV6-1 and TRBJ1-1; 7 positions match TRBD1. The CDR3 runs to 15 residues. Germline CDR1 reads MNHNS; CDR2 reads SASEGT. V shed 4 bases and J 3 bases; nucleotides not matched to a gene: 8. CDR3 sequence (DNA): TGTGCCAGCAGTGGGGACAGTTTAAGGGACACTGAAGCTTTCTTT. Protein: CASSGDSLRDTEAFF.

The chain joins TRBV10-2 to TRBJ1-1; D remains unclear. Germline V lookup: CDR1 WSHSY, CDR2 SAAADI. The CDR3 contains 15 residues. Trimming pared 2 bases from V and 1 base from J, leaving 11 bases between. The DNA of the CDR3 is TGCGCCAGCAGTGAGATCCCGAGAGGGAACACTGAAGCTTTCTTT. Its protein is CASSEIPRGNTEAFF.